This T cell receptor beta chain came from a study of blood T cell repertoires in COVID-19. Method: immunoSEQ multiplex PCR; TCRdb's copy keeps in-frame clones and lacks some. The sample lists tens of thousands of clones; roughly nine tenths were seen once. Germline-derived CDR1 and CDR2 are SGHTS and YDEGEE. CDR3 size: 14 residues. The trim removed 0 bases at V and 8 bases at J, leaving 6 bases unmatched. The receptor was derived from a woman aged 55-75 years with COVID-19, enrolled during active disease. Sequences were obtained from peripheral blood. This chain links TRBV5-8 with TRBJ2-3; 7 nucleotides agree with TRBD1. DNA of the CDR3: TGTGCCAGCAGCTTGGCCCAGGGGGTTGGTACGCAGTATTTT. Protein product: CASSLAQGVGTQYF.